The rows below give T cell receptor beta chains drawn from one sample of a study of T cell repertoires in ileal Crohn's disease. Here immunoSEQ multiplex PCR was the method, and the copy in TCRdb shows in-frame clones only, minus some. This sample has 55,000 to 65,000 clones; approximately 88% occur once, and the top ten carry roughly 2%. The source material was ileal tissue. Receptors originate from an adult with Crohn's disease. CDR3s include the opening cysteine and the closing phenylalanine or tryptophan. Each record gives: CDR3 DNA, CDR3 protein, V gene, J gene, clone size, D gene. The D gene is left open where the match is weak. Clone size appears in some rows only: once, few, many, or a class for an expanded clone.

TGTGCCAGCAGCCCGGGACTGTCCTACGAGCAGTACTTC,CASSPGLSYEQYF,TRBV5-6,TRBJ2-7,-,-
TGTGCCAGCAGTTCCCGGGAAGATAATTCACCCCTCCACTTT,CASSSREDNSPLHF,TRBV6-6,TRBJ1-6,-,-
TGTGCCAGCAGTTCCGACCTCGGGGACAGGGGAAGTACACTGGGAGCTTTCTTT,CASSSDLGDRGSTLGAFF,TRBV25-1,TRBJ1-1,-,TRBD1
TGTGCCACCAGCCGGGAAAAACTGTTTTTT,CATSREKLFF,TRBV15,TRBJ1-4,-,-
TGTGCCAGCACCTTTTCTTTAATGACAGTCCGGATTAACTATGGCTACACCTTC,CASTFSLMTVRINYGYTF,TRBV7-6,TRBJ1-2,-,-
TGTGCCAGCAAGTTCGGGATTAATTCACCCCTCCACTTT,CASKFGINSPLHF,TRBV11-2,TRBJ1-6,-,-
TGTGCCAGCAGCTCGCGTCGGGAAACCGGGGAGCTGTTTTTT,CASSSRRETGELFF,TRBV11-3,TRBJ2-2,once,-
TGTGCCAGCAGTCCAGGACAGAACGAGCAGTACTTC,CASSPGQNEQYF,TRBV6-6,TRBJ2-7,once,-
TGCGCCAGCAGCTTATCGGGGATCGGCAATCAGCCCCAGCATTTT,CASSLSGIGNQPQHF,TRBV5-1,TRBJ1-5,-,-
TGTGCCACGTGGGGGCTGACGATCTATGGCTACACCTTC,CATWGLTIYGYTF,TRBV6-1,TRBJ1-2,-,-
TGTGCCACCAGCTCGGGACAGGGGAATTTGCACACTGAAGCTTTCTTT,CATSSGQGNLHTEAFF,TRBV15,TRBJ1-1,-,TRBD1
TGTGCCAGCAGTTACTTGGGGCGGATTAATGAAAAACTGTTTTTT,CASSYLGRINEKLFF,TRBV6-5,TRBJ1-4,-,-
TGTGCCATCAGTGACCCGTCGGACAGGAGAAATGAGCAGTTCTTC,CAISDPSDRRNEQFF,TRBV10-3,TRBJ2-1,-,TRBD1
TGTGCCAGCATCCAGGGGGTTGCAACTAATGAAAAACTGTTTTTT,CASIQGVATNEKLFF,TRBV2,TRBJ1-4,once,TRBD1
TGTGCCAGCAGCGTAGCTGCCTCCGGTGGCTACACCTTC,CASSVAASGGYTF,TRBV9,TRBJ1-2,-,-
TGTGCCATCAGTGAGTGCGGGGAGGGGTGCGAGCAGTACTTC,CAISECGEGCEQYF,TRBV10-3,TRBJ2-7,once,TRBD2
TGTGCCAGCAGCGTAGAGTCATGGACTAGCGGGGTATATGAGCAGTTCTTC,CASSVESWTSGVYEQFF,TRBV9,TRBJ2-1,-,TRBD2